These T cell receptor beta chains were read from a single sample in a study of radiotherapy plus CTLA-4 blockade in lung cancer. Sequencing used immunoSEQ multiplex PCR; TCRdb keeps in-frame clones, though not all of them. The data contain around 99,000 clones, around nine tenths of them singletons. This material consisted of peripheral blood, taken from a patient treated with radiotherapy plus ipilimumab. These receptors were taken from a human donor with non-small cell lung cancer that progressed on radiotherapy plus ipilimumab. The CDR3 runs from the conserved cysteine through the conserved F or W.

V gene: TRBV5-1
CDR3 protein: CASGDRARTNEQFF

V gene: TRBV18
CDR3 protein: CASSPASSYEQYF

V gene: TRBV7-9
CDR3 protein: CASSPELAGGETQYF

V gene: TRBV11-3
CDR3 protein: CASSFYRASKNIQYF

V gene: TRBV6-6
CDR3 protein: CASRLGQLYGYTF

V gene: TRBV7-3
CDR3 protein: CASSTNNEQFF

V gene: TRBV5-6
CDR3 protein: CASSLAGGADTQYF

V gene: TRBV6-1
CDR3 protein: CASSEGNGQVSYEQYF

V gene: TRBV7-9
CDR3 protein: CASSLADAAQYF

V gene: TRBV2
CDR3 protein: CASSDIRGANEKLFF

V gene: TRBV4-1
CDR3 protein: CASSQGFREKLFF

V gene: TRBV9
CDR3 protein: CASSVVGETDTDTQYF

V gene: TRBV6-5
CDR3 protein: CASRTAAGREQFF

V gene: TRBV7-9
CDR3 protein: CASTSSGANVLTF

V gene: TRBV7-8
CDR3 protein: CASSPDSYNEQFF

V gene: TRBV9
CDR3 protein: CASSVAQQGEAFF

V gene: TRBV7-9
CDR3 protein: CASSLTGWGSQETQYF

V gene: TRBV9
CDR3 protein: CASSPTGDPTDTQYF

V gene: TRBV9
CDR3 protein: CASSAPGTSVTGELFF

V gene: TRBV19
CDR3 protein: CASSSLSNTGELFF

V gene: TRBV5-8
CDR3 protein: CASSPFPRTEKLFF

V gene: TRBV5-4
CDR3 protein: CASSPTGPYGYTF

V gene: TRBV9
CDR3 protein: CASSVAPDPLGTGKLNTIYF

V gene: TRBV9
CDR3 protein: CASSVGASGNNEQFF

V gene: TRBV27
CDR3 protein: CASISLGTATGELFF

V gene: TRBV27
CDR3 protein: CASSPRTAGASGNTIYF

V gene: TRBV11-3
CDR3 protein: CASSLGGLIYNEQFF

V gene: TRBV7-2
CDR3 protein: CASSLEGLAGVRADTQYF

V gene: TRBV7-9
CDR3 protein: CASSPDRLISTDTQYF

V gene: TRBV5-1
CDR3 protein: CASSSGRIEGGYTF

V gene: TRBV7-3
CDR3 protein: CASSSAGQTYEQYF

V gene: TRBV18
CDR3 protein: CASSSGTQGWTEAFF

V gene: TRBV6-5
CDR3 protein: CASSSSARATGELFF

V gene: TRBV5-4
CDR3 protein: CASSFAPTAYEQYF

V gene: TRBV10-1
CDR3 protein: CASSPNGGRLYNEQFF

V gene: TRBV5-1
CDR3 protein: CASSLEGSDGDTQYF

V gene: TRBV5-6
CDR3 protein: CASSPTPGTPNEQFF

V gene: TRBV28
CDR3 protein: CASSFGGSSYNEQFF

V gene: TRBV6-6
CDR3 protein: CATSGLAGVIDTQYF

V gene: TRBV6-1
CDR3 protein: CASRAGGTDTQYF

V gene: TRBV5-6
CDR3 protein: CASSLLLAPYEQYF

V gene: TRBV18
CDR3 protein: CASSPKSTGGTDTQYF

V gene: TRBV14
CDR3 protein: CASSQGPWIIDEQFF

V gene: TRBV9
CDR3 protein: CASSVSGTDLGNEQFF

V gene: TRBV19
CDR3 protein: CASSIGNSGNTIYF

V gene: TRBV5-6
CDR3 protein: CASSFTGDTQYF

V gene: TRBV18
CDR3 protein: CASSPPGGSGKPQHF

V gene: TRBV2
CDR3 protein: CASSATSASTDTQYF

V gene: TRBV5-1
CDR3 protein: CASSLGDRLGYGYTF

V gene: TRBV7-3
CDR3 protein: CASRRLAGLDEQFF

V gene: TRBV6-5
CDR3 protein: CASSYSTGSSYEQYF

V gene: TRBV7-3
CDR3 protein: CASSAGSYNEQFF

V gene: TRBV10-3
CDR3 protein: CAISGARGVEKLFF